This is a list of T cell receptor beta chains from one sample in a study of blood T cell repertoires in COVID-19. Data came from immunoSEQ multiplex PCR; TCRdb stores just in-frame clones and leaves some out. The sample includes 310,000 or so clones, about 93% of them seen just once. Sequencing was done on a sample of PBMCs or T cells enriched from blood (not recorded which). These receptor sequences come from a woman aged 25-40 years who had recovered from COVID-19. Each CDR3 is given with its conserved first and last residue. The D gene is left open where the match is weak. Where a row states a size, it is once, few, many or the class of an expanded clone; other rows omit it.

D gene: -
J gene: TRBJ2-7
clone size: -
V gene: TRBV28
CDR3 protein: CASSQTRFSGSYEQYF
CDR3 DNA: TGTGCCAGCAGTCAGACTCGGTTCTCCGGTTCCTACGAGCAGTACTTC

D gene: TRBD2
J gene: TRBJ2-3
clone size: once
V gene: TRBV6-5
CDR3 protein: CASSYRLAGTDTQYF
CDR3 DNA: TGTGCCAGCAGTTACCGACTAGCGGGCACAGATACGCAGTATTTT

D gene: -
J gene: TRBJ1-3
clone size: -
V gene: TRBV7-9
CDR3 protein: CASSHSPSGNTIYF
CDR3 DNA: TGTGCCAGCAGCCACAGTCCCTCTGGAAACACCATATATTTT

D gene: TRBD2
J gene: TRBJ2-7
clone size: once
V gene: TRBV18
CDR3 protein: CASSPGGSRSYEQYF
CDR3 DNA: TGTGCCAGCTCACCGGGCGGGAGCCGATCCTACGAGCAGTACTTC

D gene: -
J gene: TRBJ1-2
clone size: -
V gene: TRBV28
CDR3 protein: CASSLGGAGGNSDGYTF
CDR3 DNA: TGTGCCAGCAGTTTGGGGGGGGCTGGGGGCAATTCGGATGGCTACACCTTC

D gene: TRBD2
J gene: TRBJ2-2
clone size: -
V gene: TRBV5-4
CDR3 protein: CASSLPALAGGGTGELFF
CDR3 DNA: TGTGCCAGCAGCTTGCCGGCTCTAGCGGGAGGGGGCACCGGGGAGCTGTTTTTT

D gene: -
J gene: TRBJ1-4
clone size: -
V gene: TRBV9
CDR3 protein: CASSVVAPGNEKLFF
CDR3 DNA: TGTGCCAGCAGCGTAGTGGCTCCGGGTAATGAAAAACTGTTTTTT

D gene: -
J gene: TRBJ2-7
clone size: -
V gene: TRBV27
CDR3 protein: CASSTGSYEQYF
CDR3 DNA: TGTGCCAGCAGCACAGGGAGCTACGAGCAGTACTTC

D gene: -
J gene: TRBJ2-7
clone size: -
V gene: TRBV27
CDR3 protein: CASSLSEGSYEQYF
CDR3 DNA: TGTGCCAGCAGTCTTAGCGAGGGCTCCTACGAGCAGTACTTC

D gene: -
J gene: TRBJ1-5
clone size: -
V gene: TRBV28
CDR3 protein: CASTPGGSQPQHF
CDR3 DNA: TGTGCCAGCACCCCGGGCGGGAGCCAGCCCCAGCATTTT

D gene: -
J gene: TRBJ1-5
clone size: few
V gene: TRBV19
CDR3 protein: CASSIVGGPRPQHF
CDR3 DNA: TGTGCCAGTAGTATAGTTGGAGGCCCCCGGCCCCAGCATTTT

D gene: -
J gene: TRBJ1-1
clone size: -
V gene: TRBV19
CDR3 protein: CASSQGTNTEAFF
CDR3 DNA: TGTGCCAGTAGTCAGGGGACAAACACTGAAGCTTTCTTT

D gene: -
J gene: TRBJ1-4
clone size: -
V gene: TRBV28
CDR3 protein: CASSLQTAGNEKLFF
CDR3 DNA: TGTGCCAGCAGTTTACAGACGGCGGGAAATGAAAAACTGTTTTTT

D gene: -
J gene: TRBJ2-3
clone size: -
V gene: TRBV30
CDR3 protein: CAWSQQFGQQDTQYF
CDR3 DNA: TGTGCCTGGAGTCAGCAATTCGGACAGCAGGATACGCAGTATTTT

D gene: -
J gene: TRBJ1-1
clone size: -
V gene: TRBV5-1
CDR3 protein: CASSLAGASNTEAFF
CDR3 DNA: TGCGCCAGCAGCTTGGCCGGTGCATCGAACACTGAAGCTTTCTTT

D gene: -
J gene: TRBJ2-7
clone size: -
V gene: TRBV28
CDR3 protein: CASSLRRPEDEQYF
CDR3 DNA: TGTGCCAGCAGCCTACGCAGGCCAGAAGACGAGCAGTACTTC

D gene: TRBD2
J gene: TRBJ2-1
clone size: -
V gene: TRBV3-1/TRBV3-2
CDR3 protein: CASSQGTSGRQYNEQFF
CDR3 DNA: TGTGCCAGCAGCCAAGGGACTAGCGGGAGGCAGTACAATGAGCAGTTCTTC

D gene: TRBD1
J gene: TRBJ1-1
clone size: -
V gene: TRBV7-9
CDR3 protein: CASSYRDSLNTEAFF
CDR3 DNA: TGTGCCAGCAGCTACCGGGACAGTTTGAACACTGAAGCTTTCTTT

D gene: TRBD1
J gene: TRBJ1-5
clone size: once
V gene: TRBV6-5
CDR3 protein: CASSSWTGENQPQHF
CDR3 DNA: TGTGCCAGCAGTTCGTGGACAGGGGAGAATCAGCCCCAGCATTTT

D gene: -
J gene: TRBJ2-2
clone size: -
V gene: TRBV30
CDR3 protein: CAWRGAYDTGELFF
CDR3 DNA: TGTGCCTGGAGGGGGGCCTACGACACCGGGGAGCTGTTTTTT

D gene: TRBD1
J gene: TRBJ2-6
clone size: -
V gene: TRBV9
CDR3 protein: CASSPQGAALFSGANVLTF
CDR3 DNA: TGTGCCAGCAGCCCCCAGGGGGCCGCCCTTTTCTCTGGGGCCAACGTCCTGACTTTC

D gene: TRBD2
J gene: TRBJ2-2
clone size: -
V gene: TRBV27
CDR3 protein: CASSLSLLAGGRAGELFF
CDR3 DNA: TGTGCCAGCAGTTTATCATTACTAGCGGGAGGAAGGGCCGGGGAGCTGTTTTTT

D gene: TRBD2
J gene: TRBJ2-5
clone size: -
V gene: TRBV18
CDR3 protein: CASSRASGSVQETQYF
CDR3 DNA: TGTGCCAGCTCACGAGCTAGCGGAAGCGTCCAAGAGACCCAGTACTTC

D gene: TRBD1
J gene: TRBJ1-1
clone size: -
V gene: TRBV2
CDR3 protein: CASQGQGNTEAFF
CDR3 DNA: TGTGCCAGTCAGGGACAGGGAAACACTGAAGCTTTCTTT

D gene: -
J gene: TRBJ1-6
clone size: -
V gene: TRBV5-3
CDR3 protein: CARSFRDYNSPLHF
CDR3 DNA: TGTGCCAGAAGCTTCCGGGACTATAATTCACCCCTCCACTTT

D gene: TRBD1
J gene: TRBJ2-4
clone size: -
V gene: TRBV29-1
CDR3 protein: CSVGSGTEVKNIQYF
CDR3 DNA: TGCAGCGTAGGTAGTGGGACAGAAGTCAAAAACATTCAGTACTTC

D gene: -
J gene: TRBJ2-5
clone size: -
V gene: TRBV7-9
CDR3 protein: CASSLDRAGQETQYF
CDR3 DNA: TGTGCCAGCAGCTTAGACAGGGCGGGCCAAGAGACCCAGTACTTC

D gene: TRBD2
J gene: TRBJ2-7
clone size: -
V gene: TRBV4-3
CDR3 protein: CASSQERLAGSEQYF
CDR3 DNA: TGCGCCAGCAGCCAAGAAAGGCTAGCGGGAAGCGAGCAGTACTTC

D gene: TRBD1
J gene: TRBJ2-2
clone size: -
V gene: TRBV2
CDR3 protein: CASRKDRGDTGELFF
CDR3 DNA: TGTGCCAGCAGAAAAGACAGGGGGGATACCGGGGAGCTGTTTTTT

D gene: TRBD2
J gene: TRBJ2-5
clone size: -
V gene: TRBV7-9
CDR3 protein: CASSLETSSETQYF
CDR3 DNA: TGTGCCAGCAGCTTAGAGACTAGCTCGGAGACCCAGTACTTC

D gene: -
J gene: TRBJ1-5
clone size: -
V gene: TRBV10-1
CDR3 protein: CASSERGYQPQHF
CDR3 DNA: TGCGCCAGCAGTGAGAGAGGGTATCAGCCCCAGCATTTT

D gene: -
J gene: TRBJ2-5
clone size: -
V gene: TRBV24-1
CDR3 protein: CATSDSGGARETQYF
CDR3 DNA: TGTGCCACCAGTGATTCCGGAGGGGCGAGGGAGACCCAGTACTTC

D gene: TRBD2
J gene: TRBJ2-3
clone size: -
V gene: TRBV5-1
CDR3 protein: CASSLAGGSTDTQYF
CDR3 DNA: TGCGCCAGCAGCCTAGCGGGAGGTAGCACAGATACGCAGTATTTT

D gene: -
J gene: TRBJ1-1
clone size: few
V gene: TRBV11-2
CDR3 protein: CASRTLVGALGTEAFF
CDR3 DNA: TGTGCCAGCAGAACCTTAGTGGGGGCGCTGGGCACTGAAGCTTTCTTT

D gene: TRBD1
J gene: TRBJ2-7
clone size: -
V gene: TRBV30
CDR3 protein: CAWSPGGEQYF
CDR3 DNA: TGTGCCTGGAGTCCAGGGGGCGAGCAGTACTTC

D gene: TRBD1
J gene: TRBJ2-5
clone size: -
V gene: TRBV5-4
CDR3 protein: CASSLGDRVAETQYF
CDR3 DNA: TGTGCCAGCAGCTTGGGGGACAGGGTCGCAGAGACCCAGTACTTC

D gene: TRBD2
J gene: TRBJ2-1
clone size: many
V gene: TRBV5-1
CDR3 protein: CASSLSSGIGNEQFF
CDR3 DNA: TGCGCCAGCAGCTTGAGTAGCGGGATTGGAAATGAGCAGTTCTTC

D gene: TRBD2
J gene: TRBJ2-1
clone size: -
V gene: TRBV30
CDR3 protein: CAWRPGLANNEQFF
CDR3 DNA: TGTGCCTGGAGACCGGGACTAGCGAACAATGAGCAGTTCTTC

D gene: -
J gene: TRBJ2-7
clone size: -
V gene: TRBV14
CDR3 protein: CASSLRTENSYEQYF
CDR3 DNA: TGTGCCAGCAGCCTAAGGACTGAAAACTCCTACGAGCAGTACTTC

D gene: -
J gene: TRBJ1-2
clone size: once
V gene: TRBV7-2
CDR3 protein: CASSSIGGNYGYTF
CDR3 DNA: TGTGCCAGCAGCTCCATTGGGGGGAACTATGGCTACACCTTC

D gene: -
J gene: TRBJ1-1
clone size: -
V gene: TRBV6-5
CDR3 protein: CASSYTRGYTEAFF
CDR3 DNA: TGTGCCAGCAGTTACACCCGCGGTTACACTGAAGCTTTCTTT

D gene: TRBD1
J gene: TRBJ2-5
clone size: -
V gene: TRBV24-1
CDR3 protein: CATSDPGTGLRETQYF
CDR3 DNA: TGTGCCACCAGTGATCCCGGGACAGGGCTGCGGGAGACCCAGTACTTC

D gene: -
J gene: TRBJ1-2
clone size: -
V gene: TRBV11-2
CDR3 protein: CASSLRGDGYTF
CDR3 DNA: TGTGCCAGCAGCTTAAGGGGTGATGGCTACACCTTC

D gene: -
J gene: TRBJ2-5
clone size: -
V gene: TRBV19
CDR3 protein: CASSKQPQGRETQYF
CDR3 DNA: TGTGCCAGTAGTAAGCAACCCCAGGGGAGAGAGACCCAGTACTTC

D gene: -
J gene: TRBJ2-5
clone size: -
V gene: TRBV7-9
CDR3 protein: CASSSMGGAQETQYF
CDR3 DNA: TGTGCCAGCAGCTCAATGGGGGGGGCCCAAGAGACCCAGTACTTC

D gene: -
J gene: TRBJ1-6
clone size: -
V gene: TRBV28
CDR3 protein: CASSLNTRDSPLHF
CDR3 DNA: TGTGCCAGCAGTTTAAATACCCGAGATTCACCCCTCCACTTT

D gene: TRBD2
J gene: TRBJ2-7
clone size: -
V gene: TRBV24-1
CDR3 protein: CATSSRERPYEQYF
CDR3 DNA: TGTGCCACCAGTTCGCGGGAGCGGCCCTACGAGCAGTACTTC

D gene: TRBD2
J gene: TRBJ2-7
clone size: -
V gene: TRBV11-2
CDR3 protein: CASSLVTSGTYEQYF
CDR3 DNA: TGTGCCAGCAGCTTAGTAACTAGCGGGACCTACGAGCAGTACTTC